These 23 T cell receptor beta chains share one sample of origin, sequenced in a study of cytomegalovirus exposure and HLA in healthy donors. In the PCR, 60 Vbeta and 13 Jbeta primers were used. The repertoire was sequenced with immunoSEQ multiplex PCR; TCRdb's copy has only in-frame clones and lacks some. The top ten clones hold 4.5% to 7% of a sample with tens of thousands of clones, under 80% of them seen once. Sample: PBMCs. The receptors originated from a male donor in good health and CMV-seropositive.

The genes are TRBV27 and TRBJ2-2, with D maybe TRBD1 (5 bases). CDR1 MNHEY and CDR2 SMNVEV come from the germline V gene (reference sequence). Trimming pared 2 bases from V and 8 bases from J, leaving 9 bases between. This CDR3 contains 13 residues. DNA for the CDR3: TGTGCCAGCAGTTTAGCGCAGGGTGGGGAGCTGTTTTTT. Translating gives CASSLAQGGELFF.

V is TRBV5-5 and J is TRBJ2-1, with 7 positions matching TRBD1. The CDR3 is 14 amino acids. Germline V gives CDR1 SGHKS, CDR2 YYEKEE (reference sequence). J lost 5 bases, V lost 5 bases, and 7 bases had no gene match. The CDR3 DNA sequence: TGTGCCAGCAGTCGACAGGGCCCACACAATGAGCAGTTCTTC. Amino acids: CASSRQGPHNEQFF.

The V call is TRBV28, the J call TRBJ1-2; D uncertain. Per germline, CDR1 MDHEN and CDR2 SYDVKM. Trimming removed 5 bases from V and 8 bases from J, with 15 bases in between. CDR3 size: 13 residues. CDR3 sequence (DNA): TGTGCCAGCAGTCCAGACTCCCTCGGGGGCTACACCTTC. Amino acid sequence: CASSPDSLGGYTF.

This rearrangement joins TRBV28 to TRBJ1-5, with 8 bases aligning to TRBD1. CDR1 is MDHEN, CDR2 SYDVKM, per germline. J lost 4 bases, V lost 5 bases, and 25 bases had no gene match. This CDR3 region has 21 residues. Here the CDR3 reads CASSPVTGTGRFRLENQPQHF. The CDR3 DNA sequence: TGTGCCAGCAGTCCCGTTACCGGGACAGGTCGCTTTCGGTTGGAAAATCAGCCCCAGCATTTT. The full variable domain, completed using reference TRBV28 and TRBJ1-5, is DVKVTQSSRYLVKRTGEKVFLECVQDMDHENMFWYRQDPGLGLRLIYFSYDVKMKEKGDIPEGYSVSREKKERFSLILESASTNQTSMYLCASSPVTGTGRFRLENQPQHFGDGTRLSIL.

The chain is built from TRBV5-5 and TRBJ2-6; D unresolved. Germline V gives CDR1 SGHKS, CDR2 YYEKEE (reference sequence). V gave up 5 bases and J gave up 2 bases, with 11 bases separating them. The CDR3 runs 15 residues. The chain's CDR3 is CASSISATGANVLTF. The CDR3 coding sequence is TGTGCCAGCAGTATTTCCGCGACTGGGGCCAACGTCCTGACTTTC.

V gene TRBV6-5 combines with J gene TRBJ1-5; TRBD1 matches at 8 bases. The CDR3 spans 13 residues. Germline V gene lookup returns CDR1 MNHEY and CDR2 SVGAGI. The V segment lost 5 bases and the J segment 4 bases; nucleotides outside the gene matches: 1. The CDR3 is CASSRTGNQPQHF. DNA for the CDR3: TGTGCCAGCAGTAGGACAGGGAATCAGCCCCAGCATTTT.

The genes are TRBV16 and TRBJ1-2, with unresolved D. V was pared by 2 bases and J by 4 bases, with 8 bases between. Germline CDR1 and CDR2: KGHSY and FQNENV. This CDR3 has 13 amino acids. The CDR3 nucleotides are TGTGCCAGCAGCCAAGTACAGAGCTATGGCTACACCTTC. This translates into CASSQVQSYGYTF.

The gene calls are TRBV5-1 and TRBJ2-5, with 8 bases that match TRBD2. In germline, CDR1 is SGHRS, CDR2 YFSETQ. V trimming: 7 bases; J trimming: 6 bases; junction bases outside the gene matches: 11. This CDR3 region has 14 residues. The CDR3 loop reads CASAEGLVAKTQYF. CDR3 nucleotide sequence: TGCGCCAGCGCTGAGGGACTAGTCGCGAAGACCCAGTACTTC.

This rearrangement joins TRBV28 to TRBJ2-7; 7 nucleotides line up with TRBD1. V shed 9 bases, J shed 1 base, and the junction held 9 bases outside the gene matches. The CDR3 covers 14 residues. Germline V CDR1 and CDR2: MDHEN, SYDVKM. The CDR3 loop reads CASAGTASSYEQYF. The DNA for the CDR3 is TGTGCCAGTGCCGGGACAGCTAGTTCCTACGAGCAGTACTTC.

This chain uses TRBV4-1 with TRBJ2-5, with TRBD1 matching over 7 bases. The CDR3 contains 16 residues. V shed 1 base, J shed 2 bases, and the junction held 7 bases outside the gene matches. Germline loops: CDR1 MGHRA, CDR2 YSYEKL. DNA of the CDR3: TGCGCCAGCAGCCAAGCTAGGGGGCGGGCACAAGAGACCCAGTACTTC. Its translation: CASSQARGRAQETQYF.

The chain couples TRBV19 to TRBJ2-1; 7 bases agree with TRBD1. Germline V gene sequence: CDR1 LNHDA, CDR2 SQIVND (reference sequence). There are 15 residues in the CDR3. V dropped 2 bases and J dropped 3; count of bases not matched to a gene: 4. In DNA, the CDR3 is TGTGCCAGTAGTATAACACCAGGGGGCTACAATGAGCAGTTCTTC. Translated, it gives CASSITPGGYNEQFF.

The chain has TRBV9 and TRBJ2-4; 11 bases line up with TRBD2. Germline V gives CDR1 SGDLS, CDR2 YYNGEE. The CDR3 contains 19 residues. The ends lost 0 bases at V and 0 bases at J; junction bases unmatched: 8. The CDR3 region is CASSVGPLAGGLAKNIQYF. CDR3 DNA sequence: TGTGCCAGCAGCGTAGGTCCCCTAGCGGGAGGCCTAGCCAAAAACATTCAGTACTTC.

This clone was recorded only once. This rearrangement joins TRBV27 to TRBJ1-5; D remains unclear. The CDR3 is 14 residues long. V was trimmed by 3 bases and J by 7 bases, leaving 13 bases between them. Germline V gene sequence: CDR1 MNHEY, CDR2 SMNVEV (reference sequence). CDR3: CASSLEGSAQPQHF. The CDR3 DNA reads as TGTGCCAGCAGTTTGGAGGGTTCGGCACAGCCCCAGCATTTT.

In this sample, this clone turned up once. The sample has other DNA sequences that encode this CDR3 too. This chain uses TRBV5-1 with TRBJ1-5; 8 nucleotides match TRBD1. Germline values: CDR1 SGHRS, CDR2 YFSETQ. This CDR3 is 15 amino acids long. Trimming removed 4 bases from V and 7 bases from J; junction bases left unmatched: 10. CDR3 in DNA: TGCGCCAGCAGCCCAGACAGGGGAGGTGGGCAGCCCCAGCATTTT. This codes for CASSPDRGGGQPQHF.

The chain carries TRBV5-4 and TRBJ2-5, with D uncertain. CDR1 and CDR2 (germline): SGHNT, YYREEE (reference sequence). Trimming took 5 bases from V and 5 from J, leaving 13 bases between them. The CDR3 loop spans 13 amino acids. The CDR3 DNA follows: TGTGCCAGCAGGACTTTTGTAGTGGAGACCCAGTACTTC. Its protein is CASRTFVVETQYF.

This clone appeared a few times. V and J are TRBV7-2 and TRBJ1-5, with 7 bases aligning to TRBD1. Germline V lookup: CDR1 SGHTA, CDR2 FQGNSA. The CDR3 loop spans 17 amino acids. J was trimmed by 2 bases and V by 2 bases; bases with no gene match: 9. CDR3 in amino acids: CASSLMAGGLGNQPQHF. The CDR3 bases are TGTGCCAGCAGCTTAATGGCAGGGGGGCTGGGCAATCAGCCCCAGCATTTT.

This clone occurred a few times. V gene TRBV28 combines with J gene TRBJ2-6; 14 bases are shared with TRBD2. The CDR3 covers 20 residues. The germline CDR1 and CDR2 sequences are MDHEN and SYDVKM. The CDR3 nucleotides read TGTGCAGCCTCCCTCGGACTAGCGGGAGGAGGAGCGACGGGGGCCAACGTCCTGACTTTC. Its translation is CAASLGLAGGGATGANVLTF.

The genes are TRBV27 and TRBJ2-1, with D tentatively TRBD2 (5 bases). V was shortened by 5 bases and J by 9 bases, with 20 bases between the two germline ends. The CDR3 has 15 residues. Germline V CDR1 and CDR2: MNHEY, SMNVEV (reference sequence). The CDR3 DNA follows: TGTGCCAGCAGTATACGTGGACTGGGCGGGTTTGAGCAGTTCTTC. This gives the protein CASSIRGLGGFEQFF.

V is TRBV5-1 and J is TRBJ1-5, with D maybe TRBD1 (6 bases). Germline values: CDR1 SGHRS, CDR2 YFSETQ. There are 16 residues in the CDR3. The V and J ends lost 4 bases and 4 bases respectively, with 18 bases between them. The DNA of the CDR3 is TGCGCCAGCAGCGCCGGGGGGCCCGGGGCTAATCAGCCCCAGCATTTT. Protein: CASSAGGPGANQPQHF.

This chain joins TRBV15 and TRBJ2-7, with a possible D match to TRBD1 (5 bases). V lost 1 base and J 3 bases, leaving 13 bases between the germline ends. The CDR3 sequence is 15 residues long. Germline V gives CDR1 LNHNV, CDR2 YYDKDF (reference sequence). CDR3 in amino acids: CATSRAAGMNYEQYF. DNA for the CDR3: TGTGCCACCAGCAGAGCAGCAGGGATGAACTACGAGCAGTACTTC.

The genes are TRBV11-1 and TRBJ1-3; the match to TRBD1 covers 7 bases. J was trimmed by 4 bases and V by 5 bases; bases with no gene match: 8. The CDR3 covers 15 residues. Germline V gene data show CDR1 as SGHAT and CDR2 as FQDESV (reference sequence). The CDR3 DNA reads TGTGCCAGCAGCCAAGACAGGGTTTCCGGAAACACCATATATTTT. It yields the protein CASSQDRVSGNTIYF.

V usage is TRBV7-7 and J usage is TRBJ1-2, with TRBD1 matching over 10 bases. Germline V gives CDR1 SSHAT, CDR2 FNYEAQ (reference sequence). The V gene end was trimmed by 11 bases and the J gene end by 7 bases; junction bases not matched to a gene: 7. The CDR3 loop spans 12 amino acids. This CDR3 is CAVGGQGPGYTF. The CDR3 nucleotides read TGTGCCGTCGGGGGACAGGGGCCTGGCTACACCTTC.

CDR3 residues: CASSLGGFQNTEAFF. Written as DNA, the CDR3 is TGTGCCAGCAGCTTGGGAGGATTTCAGAACACTGAAGCTTTCTTT. This sequence joins TRBV5-6 and TRBJ1-1; D is unclear. Germline CDR1 and CDR2: SGHDT and YYEEEE. The CDR3 covers 15 residues. With 0 bases removed from V and 1 base from J, the gap between germline ends came to 10 bases.